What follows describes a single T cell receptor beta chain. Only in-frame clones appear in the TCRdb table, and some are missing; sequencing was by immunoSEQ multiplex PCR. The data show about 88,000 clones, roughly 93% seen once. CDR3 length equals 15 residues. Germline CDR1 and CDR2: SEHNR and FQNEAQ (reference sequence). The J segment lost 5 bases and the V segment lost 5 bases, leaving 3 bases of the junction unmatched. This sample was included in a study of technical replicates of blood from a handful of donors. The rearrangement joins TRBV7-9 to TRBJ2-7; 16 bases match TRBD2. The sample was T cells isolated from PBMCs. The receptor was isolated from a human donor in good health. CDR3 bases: TGTGCCAGCAGCCCCGGGACTAGCGGGGGGGACGAGCAGTACTTC. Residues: CASSPGTSGGDEQYF.